Shown below are 20 T cell receptor beta chains from a single sample sequenced in a study of radiotherapy plus CTLA-4 blockade in lung cancer. The assay was immunoSEQ multiplex PCR, and TCRdb's table has in-frame clones only and misses some. Of more than 40,000 clones listed, approximately 76% are singletons. The sequenced sample was peripheral blood, obtained from a patient treated with radiotherapy plus ipilimumab. These receptors all stem from a human donor with non-small cell lung cancer who had stable disease on radiotherapy plus ipilimumab.

V gene TRBV30 combines with J gene TRBJ1-2; D remains ambiguous. The CDR3 consists of 11 residues. V dropped 3 bases and J dropped 8 bases, with 10 bases sitting between them. Germline assignment: CDR1 GTSNPN and CDR2 SVGIG (reference sequence). The CDR3 sequence is CAWRILGGYTF. The CDR3 nucleotides read TGTGCCTGGAGGATACTGGGGGGCTACACCTTC.

V gene TRBV13 combines with J gene TRBJ2-6; TRBD2 is a possible D gene (6 bases). This CDR3 region has 16 residues. Germline-derived CDR1 and CDR2 are PRHDT and FYEKMQ (reference sequence). Trimming removed 4 bases at V and 2 bases at J, with 12 bases between. In nucleotides, the CDR3 is TGTGCCAGCAGCTCCCCGGACTACCCTGGGGCCAACGTCCTGACTTTC. Its protein is CASSSPDYPGANVLTF.

V is TRBV11-2 and J is TRBJ1-1; no clear D gene. Germline values: CDR1 SGHAT, CDR2 FQNNGV. The CDR3 sequence is 17 residues long. The V end lost 3 bases, the J end lost 6 bases, and 23 bases lay between the germline ends. CDR3: CASSFPSGSRVIAEAFF. CDR3 DNA sequence: TGTGCCAGCAGCTTTCCCTCTGGGTCGAGGGTTATAGCTGAAGCTTTCTTT.

This clone occurred a few times. The chain recombines TRBV5-1 with TRBJ1-5; D is perhaps TRBD1 (6 bases). The CDR3 is 15 residues long. The germline V gene encodes CDR1 SGHRS and CDR2 YFSETQ. V lost 4 bases to trimming and J lost 5 bases, with 16 bases between them. The CDR3 DNA is TGCGCCAGCAGCACAGGGTGGGGAGGGGATCAGCCCCAGCATTTT. Protein product: CASSTGWGGDQPQHF.

The chain joins TRBV6-1 to TRBJ1-2; D unresolved. Germline CDR1 reads MNHNS; CDR2 reads SASEGT. V was pared by 6 bases and J by 8 bases, with 19 bases between. This CDR3 is 14 amino acids long. In DNA form, the CDR3 reads TGTGCCAGCAGCCAGCCGGGCCCCGCTTACGGCTACACCTTC. This translates into CASSQPGPAYGYTF.

The chain is built from TRBV6-1 and TRBJ2-7; D possibly corresponds to TRBD2 (6 bases). V lost 11 bases, J lost 4 bases, and 15 bases lay in between. CDR1 is MNHNS and CDR2 is SASEGT in the germline V gene. CDR3 length: 12 amino acids. This CDR3 is CASGVGRYEQYF. For the CDR3, the DNA is TGTGCCTCGGGGGTGGGGAGGTACGAGCAGTACTTC.

The V gene is TRBV27, the J gene TRBJ2-1, with TRBD2 matching over 12 bases. V was pared by 6 bases and J by 4 bases, with 4 bases of the junction left unmatched. Germline CDR1 reads MNHEY; CDR2 reads SMNVEV (reference sequence). This CDR3 has 15 amino acids. The CDR3 sequence is CASSVGTSGYNEQFF. CDR3 bases: TGTGCCAGCAGCGTGGGGACTAGCGGGTACAATGAGCAGTTCTTC.

This clone was detected a few times. The chain recombines TRBV10-3 with TRBJ2-1; TRBD1 is a possible D gene (6 bases). Germline V gene sequence: CDR1 ENHRY, CDR2 SYGVKD. V gave up 7 bases and J gave up 0 bases, with 22 bases separating them. The CDR3 is made up of 18 amino acids. DNA for the CDR3: TGTGCCATCATGAGCCGGCAGGGGCTAACCAGCTCCTACAATGAGCAGTTCTTC. This translates into CAIMSRQGLTSSYNEQFF.

This clone was detected a few times. The rearrangement joins TRBV29-1 to TRBJ2-3; no reliable D call. Germline V gene lookup returns CDR1 SQVTM and CDR2 ANQGSEA. Deletions cut 4 bases from V and 0 bases from J, with 5 bases between. This CDR3 region has 12 residues. The CDR3 nucleotides read TGCAGCGTTGTTAGCAGCACAGATACGCAGTATTTT. Translating gives CSVVSSTDTQYF.

This clone was seen a single time. This chain links TRBV5-6 with TRBJ1-1; TRBD1 might be the D (6 bases). Germline V gene sequence: CDR1 SGHDT, CDR2 YYEEEE. V was shortened by 5 bases and J by 5 bases, with 22 bases between the two germline ends. The CDR3 has 16 amino acids. The CDR3 DNA is TGTGCCAGCAGGTTTACAGGGTTGAGTCGTCGGACTGAAGCTTTCTTT. Translation gives CASRFTGLSRRTEAFF.

The chain joins TRBV6-5 to TRBJ1-5; the D is unclear. CDR3 length equals 13 residues. Germline loops: CDR1 MNHEY, CDR2 SVGAGI. V gave up 5 bases and J gave up 6 bases, with 11 bases separating them. CDR3 sequence reads: CASSAFTGQPQHF. CDR3 nucleotides: TGTGCCAGCAGTGCGTTTACTGGTCAGCCCCAGCATTTT.

This clone was seen more than once but under ten times. The rearrangement joins TRBV5-5 to TRBJ1-1; D is possibly TRBD1 (5 bases). The CDR3 spans 14 residues. CDR1 is SGHKS and CDR2 is YYEKEE in the germline V gene (reference sequence). The V end lost 7 bases, the J end lost 0 bases, and 13 bases lay between the germline ends. CDR3 sequence: CASSPQGLNTEAFF. DNA of the CDR3: TGTGCCAGCTCCCCCCAGGGTCTGAACACTGAAGCTTTCTTT.

The chain is built from TRBV28 and TRBJ1-1, with a weak D call TRBD1 (5 bases). Between the trimmed V and J ends, which lost 1 base and 0 bases, there was a span of 15 bases. Germline V gene lookup returns CDR1 MDHEN and CDR2 SYDVKM. This CDR3 contains 17 residues. CDR3 loop: CASSLSGAGRMNTEAFF. In DNA, the CDR3 is TGTGCCAGCAGTTTATCTGGGGCGGGAAGAATGAACACTGAAGCTTTCTTT.

Comments on this clone: One end of the junction is discordant with germline, which a read error may explain. This chain joins TRBV7-9 and TRBJ1-2, with D possibly TRBD1 on 6 matching bases. Germline V gene lookup returns CDR1 SEHNR and CDR2 FQNEAQ (reference sequence). The CDR3 runs to 12 residues. CDR3 in DNA: TGTGCCAGCAGCTTAGACTGGGGGGGCTTATCCTTC. Its protein is CASSLDWGGLSF.

The rearrangement links TRBV4-3 to TRBJ1-6; 8 nucleotides align to TRBD1. The CDR3 totals 15 residues. Germline CDR1 is LGHNA and CDR2 is YSLEER. The V segment lost 3 bases and the J segment 8 bases; nucleotides outside the gene matches: 6. CDR3 bases: TGCGCCAGCAGCCAGGCGGACAGGGCCGATTCACCCCTCCACTTT. Its protein is CASSQADRADSPLHF.

This sequence joins TRBV30 and TRBJ2-5; D is undetermined. Germline CDR1 and CDR2: GTSNPN and SVGIG (reference sequence). V was trimmed by 1 base and J by 6 bases, leaving 6 bases between them. The length of the CDR3 is 11 residues. CDR3 in DNA: TGTGCCTGGAGTGAAAGGCAGACCCAGTACTTC. Translation: CAWSERQTQYF. The whole variable domain, filled in from reference TRBV30 and TRBJ2-5, reads SQTIHQWPATLVQPVGSPLSLECTVEGTSNPNLYWYRQAAGRGLQLLFYSVGIGQISSEVPQNLSASRPQDRQFILSSKKLLLSDSGFYLCAWSERQTQYFGPGTRLLVL.

This clone was observed a few times. The V call is TRBV5-1, the J call TRBJ1-1; no firm D call. Trimming took off 1 base at V and 0 bases at J, with 16 bases between the two ends. The CDR3 is made up of 17 amino acids. Germline CDR1 is SGHRS and CDR2 is YFSETQ. The CDR3, as DNA: TGCGCCAGCAGCTTGACCTCAACGAGGACCCTGAACACTGAAGCTTTCTTT. Protein product: CASSLTSTRTLNTEAFF.

The V and J genes are TRBV6-1 and TRBJ1-5; 9 bases fit TRBD1. Unmatched junction bases numbered 5, after V lost 6 bases and J lost 2 bases. Germline V gene data show CDR1 as MNHNS and CDR2 as SASEGT. The CDR3 totals 15 residues. CDR3 amino acids: CASRGTGMRNQPQHF. In DNA, the CDR3 is TGTGCCAGCAGAGGGACAGGGATGCGCAATCAGCCCCAGCATTTT.

This clone occurred a few times. The chain combines TRBV10-3 with TRBJ1-5; no definite D call. Trimming removed 3 bases at V and 2 bases at J, with 2 bases between. Germline lookup yields CDR1 ENHRY and CDR2 SYGVKD. CDR3 size: 12 residues. Written as DNA, the CDR3 is TGTGCCATCAGTGAAGGCAATCAGCCCCAGCATTTT. This sequence encodes CAISEGNQPQHF.

This sequence joins TRBV18 and TRBJ2-2; D is tentatively TRBD1 or TRBD2 (5 bases each). V lost 2 bases to trimming and J lost 1 base, with 17 bases between them. Germline-derived CDR1 and CDR2 are KGHSH and LQKENI. The CDR3 spans 18 residues. The CDR3 DNA sequence: TGTGCCAGCTCACCAGAGGGCCCCGGGACGATGAACACCGGGGAGCTGTTTTTT. It yields the protein CASSPEGPGTMNTGELFF. The variable domain in full, completed from reference TRBV18 and TRBJ2-2, reads NAGVMQNPRHLVRRRGQEARLRCSPMKGHSHVYWYRQLPEEGLKFMVYLQKENIIDESGMPKERFSAEFPKEGPSILRIQQVVRGDSAAYFCASSPEGPGTMNTGELFFGEGSRLTVL.